The following is a T cell receptor (beta chain) sequence with its context. These data are taken from a study of cytomegalovirus exposure and HLA in healthy donors. PCR primers comprised 60 Vbeta and 13 Jbeta primers. Libraries were prepared by immunoSEQ multiplex PCR; TCRdb keeps only in-frame clonotypes and omits some of them. The sample records some 150,000 clones, 65% to 85% being singletons. The CDR3 consists of 12 residues. V was shortened by 6 bases and J by 5 bases, with 11 bases between the two germline ends. Germline loops: CDR1 LNHDA, CDR2 SQIVND (reference sequence). The chain has TRBV19 and TRBJ2-7; TRBD1 is a possible D gene (6 bases). The specimen was PBMCs. The TCR sequence derives from a man between 60 and 75 years old in good health and CMV-seronegative. CDR3 residues: CASRQTGHEQYF. The CDR3 region has the DNA TGTGCCAGTAGGCAAACAGGGCACGAGCAGTACTTC. Based on the CDR3 plus reference TRBV19 and TRBJ2-7, the full variable domain is DGGITQSPKYLFRKEGQNVTLSCEQNLNHDAMYWYRQDPGQGLRLIYYSQIVNDFQKGDIAEGYSVSREKKESFPLTVTSAQKNPTAFYLCASRQTGHEQYFGPGTRLTVT.